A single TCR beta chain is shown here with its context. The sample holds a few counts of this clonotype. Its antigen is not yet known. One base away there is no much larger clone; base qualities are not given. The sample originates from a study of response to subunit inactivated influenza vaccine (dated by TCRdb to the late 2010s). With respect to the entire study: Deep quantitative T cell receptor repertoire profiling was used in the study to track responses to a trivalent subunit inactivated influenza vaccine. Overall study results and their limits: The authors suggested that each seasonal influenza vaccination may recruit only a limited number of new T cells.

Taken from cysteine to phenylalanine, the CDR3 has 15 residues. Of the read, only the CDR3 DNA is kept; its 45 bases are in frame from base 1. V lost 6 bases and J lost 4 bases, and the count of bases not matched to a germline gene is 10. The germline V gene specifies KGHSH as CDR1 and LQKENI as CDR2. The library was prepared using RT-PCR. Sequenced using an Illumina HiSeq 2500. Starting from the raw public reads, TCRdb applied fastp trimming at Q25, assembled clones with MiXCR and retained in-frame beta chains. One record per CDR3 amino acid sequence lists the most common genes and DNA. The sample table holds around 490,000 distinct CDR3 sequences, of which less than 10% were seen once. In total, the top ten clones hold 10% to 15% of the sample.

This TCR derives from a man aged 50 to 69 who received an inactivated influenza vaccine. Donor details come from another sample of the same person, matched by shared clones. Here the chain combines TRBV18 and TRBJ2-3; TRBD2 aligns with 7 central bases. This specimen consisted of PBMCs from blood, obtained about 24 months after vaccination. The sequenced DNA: TGTGCCAGCTCCCTCGGATCTAGCGGTGCAGATACGCAGTATTTT. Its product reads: CASSLGSSGADTQYF.